The table lists the clone carrying this TCR beta chain with a few counts. Participants, patients aged 18 to 65, had newly diagnosed hyperthyroidism with a duration under 2 months. Amplification of TCR beta CDR3 regions was performed using RNA transcripts as template. RT-PCR in the first round (using the HTBI primer set) targeted the TCR CDR3. TCRdb re-called the multiplex PCR reads through MiXCR, storing one row per CDR3 protein. Of almost 600,000 distinct CDR3 sequences in the sample, around 14% were seen once. There are 16 residues in the CDR3. Trimming cost V 3 bases and J 6 bases; bases outside gene matches: 8. Germline CDR1 reads LGHNA; CDR2 reads YSLEER. This sample was included in a study of T cells in Graves' hyperthyroidism and ophthalmopathy.

This chain links TRBV4-3 with TRBJ1-6; 7 bases line up with TRBD1. The sample was blood. This TCR came from a woman aged 25 to 39 with Graves' hyperthyroidism that later progressed to Graves' ophthalmopathy. The CDR3 DNA sequence: TGCGCCAGCAGCCACCGACAGGGAGATGCTAATTCACCCCTCCACTTT. It encodes CASSHRQGDANSPLHF.